The TCR beta chain described here comes from a study of CD8+ T cells in alopecia areata. Whole-study context: Patients in the treated group were given tofacitinib by mouth, 5 to 10 mg twice a day. Study conclusions and caveats: While patients received tofacitinib, many expanded lesional clones remained present in scalp and blood. Lesional scalp exceeded normal scalp in clonality, especially in alopecia totalis/universalis.

The trim removed 3 bases at V and 2 bases at J, leaving 6 bases unmatched. Germline CDR1 reads SGDLS; CDR2 reads YYNGEE. CDR3 size: 15 residues. Sequencing relied on a cDNA template that was reverse transcribed from extracted RNA. This table comes from immunoSEQ multiplex PCR, and its TCRdb copy is limited to in-frame clones, with some not included. This table has some 190,000 clones, over 60% appearing once. Indicated treatment: oral pan-JAK inhibitor, 5-10 mg twice daily. Those with alopecia areata gave lesional scalp punch biopsies and peripheral blood. On this clone: What it binds is unknown.

The receptor comes from a human donor with alopecia areata. Sequences were derived from CD4+ T cells sorted from blood, sampled between weeks 43 and 45, from a patient treated with tofacitinib. The gene calls are TRBV9 and TRBJ2-5, with TRBD2 matching 8 bases. The chain's CDR3 is CASSEAGVKQETQYF. In DNA form, the CDR3 reads TGTGCCAGCAGCGAAGCGGGGGTAAAGCAAGAGACCCAGTACTTC.